This passage covers 31 T cell receptor beta chains from one sample sequenced in a study of T cell changes during pregnancy in multiple sclerosis. The protocol was immunoSEQ multiplex PCR, while the TCRdb copy is restricted to in-frame clones and leaves out a portion. The sample holds approximately 46,000 clones, 70% to 90% seen once. Source: CD4+ T cells from peripheral blood mononuclear cells, taken after pregnancy. Source of these receptors: a female donor with multiple sclerosis, enrolled in a pregnancy study.

The rearrangement uses TRBV5-6 and TRBJ2-3; 7 positions match TRBD1. This CDR3 is 13 amino acids long. The V gene's germline CDR1 is SGHDT and CDR2 YYEEEE. V gave up 0 bases and J gave up 9 bases; unmatched junction bases: 4. The DNA for the CDR3 is TGTGCCAGCAGCTTGGCCGGGACAGCCACGCAGTATTTT. Protein product: CASSLAGTATQYF.

The CDR3 nucleotides are TGTGCCAGCAGCTTCGGGGGGAATCAGCCCCAGCATTTT. This translates into CASSFGGNQPQHF. The gene calls are TRBV5-6 and TRBJ1-5; D may be TRBD1 (5 bases). V gave up 2 bases and J gave up 4 bases, with 7 bases separating them. Per germline, CDR1 SGHDT and CDR2 YYEEEE. This CDR3 contains 13 residues.

This chain links TRBV19 with TRBJ1-2; D not certain. The ends were cut back, 3 bases at V and 0 bases at J, with 17 bases in the middle. CDR1 and CDR2 (germline): LNHDA, SQIVND (reference sequence). CDR3 size: 17 residues. The CDR3 region has the DNA TGTGCCAGTAGTATGATTGACACACTCGGTTCTAACTATGGCTACACCTTC. Amino acids: CASSMIDTLGSNYGYTF. The full variable domain, completed using reference TRBV19 and TRBJ1-2, is DGGITQSPKYLFRKEGQNVTLSCEQNLNHDAMYWYRQDPGQGLRLIYYSQIVNDFQKGDIAEGYSVSREKKESFPLTVTSAQKNPTAFYLCASSMIDTLGSNYGYTFGSGTRLTVV.

V gene TRBV28 combines with J gene TRBJ2-7; weak D call: TRBD1 (6 bases). Germline lookup yields CDR1 MDHEN and CDR2 SYDVKM. The length of the CDR3 is 13 residues. V was clipped by 10 bases and J by 1 base, with 14 bases between them. CDR3 amino acids: CATITGSSYEQYF. CDR3 DNA: TGTGCCACCATAACAGGGAGTTCCTACGAGCAGTACTTC.

The chain joins TRBV5-1 to TRBJ2-5, with D possibly TRBD1 on 6 matching bases. CDR1 and CDR2 from the germline V gene are SGHRS and YFSETQ. CDR3 length: 14 residues. V lost 1 base and J lost 3, with 10 bases in between. The CDR3 DNA sequence: TGCGCCAGCAGCTTGATGACAGGAGAAGAGACCCAGTACTTC. Translated, it gives CASSLMTGEETQYF.

CDR3 residues: CASSYSATGVDTEAFF. Here the CDR3 DNA reads TGTGCCAGCAGTTACTCTGCTACAGGGGTCGACACTGAAGCTTTCTTT. The chain joins TRBV6-5 to TRBJ1-1; TRBD1 agrees at 7 bases. The CDR3 sequence is 16 residues long. Germline CDR1 MNHEY, CDR2 SVGAGI. Unmatched junction bases numbered 7, after V lost 0 bases and J lost 3 bases.

This chain joins TRBV11-3 and TRBJ2-6; 8 bases are a match to TRBD1. CDR1 is SGHNT and CDR2 is YENEEA in the germline V gene. The CDR3 has 20 amino acids. With 5 bases clipped from V and 0 bases from J, the junction kept 15 bases outside the gene matches. Written as DNA, the CDR3 is TGTGCCAGCAGCCCCGGGATCACCGGGACAGGTCGCTCTGGGGCCAACGTCCTGACTTTC. As protein: CASSPGITGTGRSGANVLTF.

The chain combines TRBV10-3 with TRBJ1-2; 11 nucleotides match TRBD1. CDR1 and CDR2 from the germline V gene are ENHRY and SYGVKD. J lost 5 bases, V lost 4 bases, and 6 bases had no gene match. The CDR3 length is 15 residues. CDR3 coding DNA: TGTGCCATCAGTGGGGAAGGGACAGGGGGTTATGGCTACACCTTC. Protein sequence: CAISGEGTGGYGYTF.

The chain has TRBV28 and TRBJ2-2; D not certain. The CDR3 length is 14 residues. V shed 7 bases and J shed 1 base, with 10 bases lying between them. The germline V gene has CDR1 MDHEN and CDR2 SYDVKM. The CDR3 coding sequence is TGTGCCAGCAAGATCCCGGGGAACACCGGGGAGCTGTTTTTT. Protein product: CASKIPGNTGELFF.

The J gene is TRBJ1-5, the V gene TRBV27; 7 bases line up with TRBD1. V was clipped by 5 bases and J by 2 bases; unmatched bases: 9. Germline V gives CDR1 MNHEY, CDR2 SMNVEV (reference sequence). The CDR3 loop spans 16 amino acids. The CDR3 loop reads CASSQTGTVGNQPQHF. CDR3 coding DNA: TGTGCCAGCAGTCAGACCGGGACAGTAGGCAATCAGCCCCAGCATTTT.

The chain is built from TRBV7-9 and TRBJ2-3, with 9 bases aligning to TRBD2. V lost 1 base to trimming and J lost 2 bases; unmatched junction nucleotides: 4. Germline CDR1 is SEHNR and CDR2 is FQNEAQ (reference sequence). The CDR3 consists of 16 residues. CDR3 sequence reads: CASSLVPSGVTDTQYF. Here the CDR3 DNA reads TGTGCCAGCAGCTTAGTCCCTAGCGGGGTCACAGATACGCAGTATTTT.

The genes are TRBV4-2 and TRBJ2-5; D might be TRBD2 (6 bases). Trimming left V 5 bases short and J 5 bases short, with 15 bases between. The CDR3 is made up of 14 amino acids. CDR1 LGHNA and CDR2 YNFKEQ come from the germline V gene. In DNA form, the CDR3 reads TGTGCCAGCAGCTCCCGACAGAGCGGGGAGACCCAGTACTTC. Its translation: CASSSRQSGETQYF.

In its sample, this clone was seen a few times. The chain has TRBV5-4 and TRBJ2-1; the match to TRBD2 covers 16 bases. Germline V gives CDR1 SGHNT, CDR2 YYREEE (reference sequence). This CDR3 has 17 amino acids. J gave up 2 bases and V 7 bases, and 6 bases lay outside the gene matches. The chain's CDR3 is CASRGTSGRGAYNEQFF. CDR3 nucleotide sequence: TGTGCCAGCCGCGGGACTAGCGGGAGGGGGGCCTACAATGAGCAGTTCTTC. Drawing the rest from reference TRBV5-4 and TRBJ2-1, the complete variable domain is ETGVTQSPTHLIKTRGQQVTLRCSSQSGHNTVSWYQQALGQGPQFIFQYYREEENGRGNFPPRFSGLQFPNYSSELNVNALELDDSALYLCASRGTSGRGAYNEQFFGPGTRLTVL.

The V call is TRBV4-1, the J call TRBJ2-4, with 8 positions matching TRBD1. Germline CDR1 is MGHRA and CDR2 is YSYEKL. CDR3 length: 14 residues. Unmatched junction bases numbered 6, after V lost 4 bases and J lost 7 bases. The CDR3 DNA sequence: TGCGCCAGCAGCCGGGTTGACAGGGGTAACATTCAGTACTTC. Its translation is CASSRVDRGNIQYF.

The chain couples TRBV2 to TRBJ2-5; 7 bases fit TRBD2. Germline lookup yields CDR1 SNHLY and CDR2 FYNNEI. With 6 bases clipped from V and 4 bases from J, the junction kept 5 bases outside the gene matches. The CDR3 totals 13 residues. CDR3 DNA sequence: TGTGCCAGCAGCCCGACTAGCCGAGAGACCCAGTACTTC. Translating it yields CASSPTSRETQYF.

The gene calls are TRBV28 and TRBJ2-7; a possible D gene is TRBD1 (5 bases). V was trimmed by 6 bases and J by 3 bases, leaving 15 bases between them. This CDR3 comprises 14 residues. CDR1 MDHEN and CDR2 SYDVKM come from the germline V gene. The chain's CDR3 is CASSQRLGRYEQYF. CDR3 DNA sequence: TGTGCCAGCAGCCAACGGTTGGGGCGCTACGAGCAGTACTTC.

The genes are TRBV18 and TRBJ2-1; D possibly corresponds to TRBD2 (7 bases). The V gene lost 6 bases and the J gene lost 1 base, with 22 bases spanning the gap. The CDR3 totals 18 residues. CDR1 is KGHSH, CDR2 LQKENI, per germline. CDR3: CASSPLRTAGRSYNEQFF. CDR3 nucleotides: TGTGCCAGCTCCCCCTTAAGGACAGCGGGAAGGTCCTACAATGAGCAGTTCTTC.

The chain carries TRBV14 and TRBJ2-2; 7 nucleotides agree with TRBD1. The germline V gene encodes CDR1 SGHDN and CDR2 FVKESK. This CDR3 is 13 amino acids long. Germline trimming cut 9 bases from V and 4 bases from J; bases unmatched to any gene: 5. In DNA form, the CDR3 reads TGTGCCAGAAGGGACAGCAGCACCGGGGAGCTGTTTTTT. It yields the protein CARRDSSTGELFF.

V is TRBV20-1 and J is TRBJ2-4, with 7 bases aligning to TRBD2. The CDR3 extends over 11 amino acids. Germline loops: CDR1 DFQATT, CDR2 SNEGSKA (reference sequence). V dropped 6 bases and J dropped 6; count of bases not matched to a gene: 2. In DNA form, the CDR3 reads TGCAGTGCGGGCGGGGGAAACATTCAGTACTTC. It translates to CSAGGGNIQYF.

CDR3 nucleotides: TGTGCCAGCAGCGACGGGACTAGCGGAGCCTACAATGAGCAGTTCTTC. It codes for CASSDGTSGAYNEQFF. V and J are TRBV9 and TRBJ2-1; 11 nucleotides agree with TRBD2. The CDR3 spans 16 residues. The V gene end was trimmed by 3 bases and the J gene end by 2 bases; junction bases not matched to a gene: 4. CDR1 SGDLS and CDR2 YYNGEE come from the germline V gene.

This chain connects TRBV10-3 to TRBJ1-4; 8 bases align to TRBD1. The CDR3 covers 13 residues. CDR1 and CDR2 (germline): ENHRY, SYGVKD. V lost 5 bases to trimming and J lost 6 bases; unmatched junction nucleotides: 2. The CDR3 loop reads CAISRGQDEKLFF. CDR3 bases: TGTGCCATCAGTCGGGGACAGGATGAAAAACTGTTTTTT.

The chain couples TRBV29-1 to TRBJ1-2; 7 nucleotides match TRBD1. The germline V gene has CDR1 SQVTM and CDR2 ANQGSEA. Trimming at V came to 6 bases and at J to 7 bases, leaving 11 bases not matched to a gene. This CDR3 comprises 13 residues. The CDR3 bases are TGCAGCGTCTTAACAGGGGCCGACGGTGGCTACACCTTC. Residues: CSVLTGADGGYTF.

The V gene is TRBV7-6, the J gene TRBJ2-5; TRBD2 agrees at 11 bases. Germline V CDR1 and CDR2: SGHVS, FNYEAQ. V lost 4 bases, J lost 3 bases, and 1 base stayed unmatched. The length of the CDR3 is 14 residues. For the CDR3, the DNA is TGTGCCAGCAGCTGGGGACTAGCGGAAGAGACCCAGTACTTC. Translation: CASSWGLAEETQYF.

This clone appeared a single time. The J gene is TRBJ2-3, the V gene TRBV11-3; TRBD2 might be the D (5 bases). This CDR3 spans 13 amino acids. CDR1 and CDR2 from the germline V gene are SGHNT and YENEEA. V lost 5 bases and J 3 bases, leaving 9 bases between the germline ends. CDR3 sequence reads: CASSKDLTDTQYF. CDR3 nucleotides: TGTGCCAGCAGCAAGGACTTGACAGATACGCAGTATTTT.

This chain links TRBV28 with TRBJ1-2, with TRBD1 matching 8 bases. V lost 6 bases and J lost 8; bases outside the gene matches: 8. The CDR3 runs to 13 residues. CDR1 and CDR2 from the germline V gene are MDHEN and SYDVKM. The CDR3 here is CASRYRDRHGYTF. The CDR3 region has the DNA TGTGCCAGCAGATACCGGGACAGGCACGGCTACACCTTC.

The chain combines TRBV7-2 with TRBJ2-7; a weak D match, TRBD2 (5 bases). The CDR3 covers 14 residues. Germline V gene lookup returns CDR1 SGHTA and CDR2 FQGNSA. Trimming took 5 bases from V and 0 from J, leaving 11 bases between them. The CDR3 region is CASSPTSASYEQYF. DNA of the CDR3: TGTGCCAGCAGCCCAACTAGTGCCTCCTACGAGCAGTACTTC.

This chain links TRBV27 with TRBJ1-2; the match to TRBD1 covers 7 bases. Germline assignment: CDR1 MNHEY and CDR2 SMNVEV (reference sequence). Unmatched junction bases numbered 12, after V lost 6 bases and J lost 5 bases. The CDR3 contains 15 residues. The CDR3 nucleotides are TGTGCCAGCAGAACTCTACAGGGGTTTTTATATGGCTACACCTTC. Protein sequence: CASRTLQGFLYGYTF.

The rearrangement joins TRBV27 to TRBJ2-7; the match to TRBD2 covers 10 bases. J was trimmed by 0 bases and V by 6 bases; bases with no gene match: 11. The length of the CDR3 is 17 residues. Germline lookup yields CDR1 MNHEY and CDR2 SMNVEV (reference sequence). The DNA of the CDR3 is TGTGCCAGCAGGGAGCGGTGGCTAGCGGGGGTCTCCTACGAGCAGTACTTC. The encoded protein is CASRERWLAGVSYEQYF.

The rearrangement links TRBV11-3 to TRBJ2-5; tentative D call: TRBD1 (5 bases). Germline V gene lookup returns CDR1 SGHNT and CDR2 YENEEA. The length of the CDR3 is 13 residues. V gave up 5 bases and J gave up 4 bases, with 11 bases separating them. CDR3: CASSPDTGETQYF. The CDR3 DNA reads TGTGCCAGCAGCCCGGACACTGGAGAGACCCAGTACTTC.

This chain joins TRBV20-1 and TRBJ2-1, with no clear D. Trimming took off 1 base at V and 10 bases at J, with 8 bases between the two ends. The CDR3 totals 11 residues. Germline values: CDR1 DFQATT, CDR2 SNEGSKA (reference sequence). The CDR3: CSARGLREQFF. CDR3 DNA sequence: TGCAGTGCTAGAGGCCTACGGGAGCAGTTCTTC.

The chain is built from TRBV4-1 and TRBJ2-1; TRBD2 agrees at 8 bases. This CDR3 has 16 amino acids. Germline values: CDR1 MGHRA, CDR2 YSYEKL. After removal of 0 bases from V and 4 bases from J, the junction contained 5 bases not matched to a gene. The CDR3 DNA reads as TGCGCCAGCAGCCAAGATCTGGGACTAGGGTACAATGAGCAGTTCTTC. It yields the protein CASSQDLGLGYNEQFF.